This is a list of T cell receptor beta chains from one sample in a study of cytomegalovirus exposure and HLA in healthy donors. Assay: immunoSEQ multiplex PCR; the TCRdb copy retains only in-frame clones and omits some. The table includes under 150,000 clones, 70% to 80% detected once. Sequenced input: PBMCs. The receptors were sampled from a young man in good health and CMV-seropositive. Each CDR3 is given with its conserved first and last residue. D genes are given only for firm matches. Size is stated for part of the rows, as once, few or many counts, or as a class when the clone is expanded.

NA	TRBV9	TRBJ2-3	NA	TGTGCCAGCAGCGTAGGTTTAGCGACAGATACGCAGTATTTT	CASSVGLATDTQYF
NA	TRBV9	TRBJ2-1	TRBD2	TGTGCCAGCAGCGTGGGCGGGAGGGGGTCCTACAATGAGCAGTTCTTC	CASSVGGRGSYNEQFF
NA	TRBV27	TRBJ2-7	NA	TGTGCCAGCAGTTTGTCCTCAGCAGGTGGCGAGCAGTACTTC	CASSLSSAGGEQYF
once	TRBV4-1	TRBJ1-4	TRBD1	TGCGCCAGCAGCTTTGGGACAGGGAATGAAAAACTGTTTTTT	CASSFGTGNEKLFF
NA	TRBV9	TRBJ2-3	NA	TGTGCCAGCAGCGTACAGGACTTTAATTTGGATACGCAGTATTTT	CASSVQDFNLDTQYF
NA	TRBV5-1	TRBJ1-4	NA	TGCGCCAGCAGCTCCAGTGGACAGTATGAAAAACTGTTTTTT	CASSSSGQYEKLFF
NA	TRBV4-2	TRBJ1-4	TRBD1	TGTGCCAGCAGCCAGCCGGGACAGGGTGCGTATTGGGGTGAAAAACTGTTTTTT	CASSQPGQGAYWGEKLFF
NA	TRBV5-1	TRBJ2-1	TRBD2	TGCGCCAGCAGCCAAGGGGAGCGGGGCTACAATGAGCAGTTCTTC	CASSQGERGYNEQFF
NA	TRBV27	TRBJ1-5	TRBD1	TGTGCCAGCAGTTCCGAAGTACGGACAGGCCCCTGGCAGCCCCAGCATTTT	CASSSEVRTGPWQPQHF
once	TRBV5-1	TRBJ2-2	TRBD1	TGCGCCAGCAGGCGTACAGGGGCAAGGAACACCGGGGAGCTGTTTTTT	CASRRTGARNTGELFF
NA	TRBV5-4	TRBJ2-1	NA	TGTGCCAGCAGCATGGACAGCCATGAGCAGTTCTTC	CASSMDSHEQFF
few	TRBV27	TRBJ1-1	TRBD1	TGTGCCAGCAGTTTCCAGGGGGCGAACACTGAAGCTTTCTTT	CASSFQGANTEAFF
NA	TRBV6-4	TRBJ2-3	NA	TGTGCCAGCAGTGTGGAGGGGAGTCTCCCAGATACGCAGTATTTT	CASSVEGSLPDTQYF
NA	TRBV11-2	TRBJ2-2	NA	TGTGCCAGCAGCTTAAGGCGAGGGGGCACCGGGGAGCTGTTTTTT	CASSLRRGGTGELFF
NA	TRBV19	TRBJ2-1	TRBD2	TGTGCCAGTACCCCGGGACTAGCGGGTTTCAATGAGCAGTTCTTC	CASTPGLAGFNEQFF
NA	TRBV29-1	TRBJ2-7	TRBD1	TGCAGCGTTGAAGAGTCGTTTTTTAGGGACAGAGCCTACGAGCAGTACTTC	CSVEESFFRDRAYEQYF
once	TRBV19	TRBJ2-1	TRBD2	TGTGCCAGTAGTACTAGACTAGCGGGGGGCAATGAGCAGTTCTTC	CASSTRLAGGNEQFF
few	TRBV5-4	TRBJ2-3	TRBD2	TGTGCCAGCAGCTCGGGACTAGCGGGGAGCACAGATACGCAGTATTTT	CASSSGLAGSTDTQYF
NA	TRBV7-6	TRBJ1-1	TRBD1	TGTGCCAGCAGCCCATCCTGGACAGGGGGGGTTACTGAAGCTTTCTTT	CASSPSWTGGVTEAFF
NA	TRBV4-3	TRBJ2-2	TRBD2	TGCGCCAGCAGCCAAGTATCGGTGACTAGCATTTGGGCCGGGGAGCTGTTTTTT	CASSQVSVTSIWAGELFF